Listed here is a single TCR beta chain. Its target is unknown. CDR3 length: 17 amino acids. Germline-derived CDR1 and CDR2 are MDHEN and SYDVKM. V lost 4 bases, J lost 2 bases, and 7 bases stayed unmatched. This record belongs to a study of identical twins. TCRdb reanalysed the 5' RACE reads using MiXCR and keeps one entry per CDR3 protein. The sample yields 1.5 million to 2 million distinct CDR3 sequences, 25% to 35% seen once. Points from the study as a whole: The authors drew conclusions from cross-sectional statistical analysis rather than following the same donors.

The TCR comes from a newborn girl in good health. V is TRBV28 and J is TRBJ2-3; 12 bases fit TRBD2. Sequenced: cord blood. The CDR3 spells CASSSRLAGAATDTQYF. As DNA, the CDR3 is TGTGCCAGCAGTTCTCGACTAGCGGGAGCCGCCACAGATACGCAGTATTTT.